Presented here are 27 T cell receptor beta chains from one specimen sequenced in a study of control samples from healthy donors and cancer patients. Here immunoSEQ multiplex PCR was the method, and the copy in TCRdb shows in-frame clones only, minus some. Found here are roughly 98,000 clones, almost 85% of them singletons; the top ten hold about 9.2%. The sample comprised blood. The source of these receptors is a woman in her sixties or seventies in good health.

This clone was observed a handful of times. The chain couples TRBV2 to TRBJ1-4; no reliable D call. CDR1 is SNHLY and CDR2 is FYNNEI in the germline V gene. This CDR3 has 14 amino acids. With 5 bases removed from V and 0 bases from J, the gap between germline ends came to 7 bases. CDR3 sequence (DNA): TGTGCCAGCAGTATGAGAGCAACTAATGAAAAACTGTTTTTT. Protein product: CASSMRATNEKLFF. The entire variable domain, with the rest obtained from reference TRBV2 and TRBJ1-4, is as follows: EPEVTQTPSHQVTQMGQEVILRCVPISNHLYFYWYRQILGQKVEFLVSFYNNEISEKSEIFDDQFSVERPDGSNFTLKIRSTKLEDSAMYFCASSMRATNEKLFFGSGTQLSVL.

This chain connects TRBV10-3 to TRBJ1-5; D unclear. The CDR3 extends over 15 amino acids. Germline values: CDR1 ENHRY, CDR2 SYGVKD. Deletions cut 0 bases from V and 7 bases from J, with 13 bases between. CDR3 coding DNA: TGTGCCATCAGTGAGTCTCTTGGGGTTTCGCAGCCCCAGCATTTT. Amino acids: CAISESLGVSQPQHF.

The chain is built from TRBV28 and TRBJ1-5; D remains ambiguous. This CDR3 region has 13 residues. Trimming took off 4 bases at V and 6 bases at J, with 10 bases between the two ends. From germline, CDR1 is MDHEN and CDR2 SYDVKM. CDR3: CASSSRGIQPQHF. For the CDR3, the DNA is TGTGCCAGCAGTTCCCGCGGGATTCAGCCCCAGCATTTT.

The chain couples TRBV11-2 to TRBJ2-7; D is uncertain. Germline V gives CDR1 SGHAT, CDR2 FQNNGV. The CDR3 is made up of 16 amino acids. Trimming cost V 5 bases and J 0 bases, with 17 bases left between them. CDR3 nucleotide sequence: TGTGCCAGCAGCCCCGGCGGCCACGTAAGCTCCTACGAGCAGTACTTC. This gives the protein CASSPGGHVSSYEQYF.

V and J are TRBV6-5 and TRBJ1-2; 9 bases line up with TRBD1. V shed 0 bases and J 4 bases; nucleotides not matched to a gene: 6. Germline values: CDR1 MNHEY, CDR2 SVGAGI. CDR3 length: 16 amino acids. The CDR3: CASSYSRTGGSYGYTF. In DNA, the CDR3 is TGTGCCAGCAGTTACTCTCGAACAGGGGGCAGCTATGGCTACACCTTC.

The genes are TRBV27 and TRBJ1-1, with D tentatively TRBD1 (6 bases). Germline assignment: CDR1 MNHEY and CDR2 SMNVEV (reference sequence). The ends were cut back, 6 bases at V and 3 bases at J, with 11 bases in the middle. CDR3 length: 13 residues. The chain's CDR3 is CASSHRVHTEAFF. The CDR3 nucleotides are TGTGCCAGCAGCCACAGGGTGCACACTGAAGCTTTCTTT.

CDR3 region: CASSEQGAVLDTQYF. The CDR3 DNA reads as TGCGCCAGCAGCGAACAGGGGGCAGTTTTAGATACGCAGTATTTT. This chain links TRBV10-2 with TRBJ2-3; 9 nucleotides match TRBD1. Germline V gene data show CDR1 as WSHSY and CDR2 as SAAADI. J lost 5 bases, V lost 6 bases, and 9 bases had no gene match. The CDR3 is made up of 15 amino acids.

CDR3 nucleotide sequence: TGCGCCAGCAGCCAAGATTCGCTTCCCAGGGTTGGCGACACTGAAGCTTTCTTT. This gives the protein CASSQDSLPRVGDTEAFF. The genes are TRBV4-3 and TRBJ1-1; possible D gene TRBD1, 5 bases. The CDR3 contains 18 residues. Germline loops: CDR1 LGHNA, CDR2 YSLEER. Trimming pared 0 bases from V and 3 bases from J, leaving 20 bases between.

This clone was counted a few times. The CDR3 region has the DNA TGTGCCAGCAGCTTCGGGAAGAGAAACACTGAAGCTTTCTTT. Its protein is CASSFGKRNTEAFF. This chain connects TRBV7-8 to TRBJ1-1, with D unresolved. Germline lookup yields CDR1 SGHVS and CDR2 FQNEAQ. Trimming cost V 3 bases and J 2 bases, with 10 bases left between them. This CDR3 contains 14 residues. The full variable domain, completed using reference TRBV7-8 and TRBJ1-1, is GAGVSQSPRYKVAKRGQDVALRCDPISGHVSLFWYQQALGQGPEFLTYFQNEAQLDKSGLPSDRFFAERPEGSVSTLKIQRTQQEDSAVYLCASSFGKRNTEAFFGQGTRLTVV.

The V call is TRBV2, the J call TRBJ2-5, with 8 bases that match TRBD1. CDR1 and CDR2 (germline): SNHLY, FYNNEI. The CDR3 length is 14 residues. Trimming took 6 bases from V and 5 from J; bases not matched to a gene: 8. CDR3 sequence reads: CASRYTGGGETQYF. CDR3 DNA sequence: TGTGCCAGCAGATACACAGGGGGTGGTGAGACCCAGTACTTC.

The V gene is TRBV18, the J gene TRBJ1-1, with D uncertain. The V end was cut by 0 bases, the J end by 3 bases, with 8 bases between. In germline, CDR1 is KGHSH, CDR2 LQKENI. The CDR3 runs 14 residues. Written as DNA, the CDR3 is TGTGCCAGCTCACCACCGCGGTTTGACACTGAAGCTTTCTTT. This codes for CASSPPRFDTEAFF.

This chain connects TRBV28 to TRBJ1-3; TRBD1 is a possible D gene (6 bases). Per germline, CDR1 MDHEN and CDR2 SYDVKM. The V gene lost 3 bases and the J gene lost 2 bases, with 8 bases spanning the gap. CDR3 length: 14 amino acids. CDR3 nucleotide sequence: TGTGCCAGCAGTTTGTCAGGGGCTGGAAACACCATATATTTT. Its protein product is CASSLSGAGNTIYF.

This clone was seen a single time. Other DNA sequences in this specimen translate into the identical CDR3. The chain carries TRBV11-2 and TRBJ1-1; D is undetermined. Germline loops: CDR1 SGHAT, CDR2 FQNNGV. The CDR3 contains 13 residues. V was cut by 2 bases and J by 1 base, with 5 bases left in between. The CDR3 coding sequence is TGTGCCAGCAGCTTAAAACGGAACACTGAAGCTTTCTTT. Protein sequence: CASSLKRNTEAFF.

The count of this clone is one. V usage is TRBV7-9 and J usage is TRBJ1-1, with D uncertain. The CDR3 is 13 residues long. Germline V gene sequence: CDR1 SEHNR, CDR2 FQNEAQ (reference sequence). Trimming removed 4 bases at V and 2 bases at J, with 8 bases between. CDR3 loop: CASSSTPNTEAFF. DNA for the CDR3: TGTGCCAGCAGCTCCACACCCAACACTGAAGCTTTCTTT.

This sequence joins TRBV28 and TRBJ1-5, with 7 bases identical to TRBD1. The J segment lost 6 bases and the V segment lost 4 bases, leaving 12 bases of the junction unmatched. This CDR3 is 16 amino acids long. CDR1 and CDR2 from the germline V gene are MDHEN and SYDVKM. In DNA form, the CDR3 reads TGTGCCAGCAGTTCGCCCAGGGGGACCCGGGGTCAGCCCCAGCATTTT. This sequence encodes CASSSPRGTRGQPQHF.

V gene TRBV28 combines with J gene TRBJ1-1, with a possible D match to TRBD1 (5 bases). Per germline, CDR1 MDHEN and CDR2 SYDVKM. CDR3 length: 16 residues. Trimming took 5 bases from V and 5 from J, leaving 21 bases between them. In nucleotides, the CDR3 is TGTGCCAGCAGTCCGTCAAGTGGGGGAGGTACAACTGAAGCTTTCTTT. It specifies CASSPSSGGGTTEAFF.

The gene calls are TRBV6-6 and TRBJ1-5; TRBD1 matches at 10 bases. The CDR3 covers 15 residues. V lost 6 bases, J lost 5 bases, and 7 bases stayed unmatched. Germline V lookup: CDR1 MNHNY, CDR2 SVGAGI (reference sequence). The DNA for the CDR3 is TGTGCCAGCAGATTGGGACAGGGGCGTTATCAGCCCCAGCATTTT. Amino acids: CASRLGQGRYQPQHF.

V is TRBV2 and J is TRBJ2-1, with 7 bases identical to TRBD1. Germline V lookup: CDR1 SNHLY, CDR2 FYNNEI. This CDR3 is 14 amino acids long. With 8 bases clipped from V and 5 bases from J, the junction kept 9 bases outside the gene matches. CDR3 in amino acids: CASLRQGLDNEQFF. CDR3 in DNA: TGTGCCAGCTTGAGACAGGGATTAGACAATGAGCAGTTCTTC. The full variable domain, in which reference TRBV2 and TRBJ2-1 provide the parts outside the CDR3, is EPEVTQTPSHQVTQMGQEVILRCVPISNHLYFYWYRQILGQKVEFLVSFYNNEISEKSEIFDDQFSVERPDGSNFTLKIRSTKLEDSAMYFCASLRQGLDNEQFFGPGTRLTVL.

This chain connects TRBV6-5 to TRBJ2-5, with 11 nucleotides matching TRBD2. J gave up 9 bases and V 0 bases, and 6 bases lay outside the gene matches. CDR3 size: 15 residues. The germline CDR1 and CDR2 sequences are MNHEY and SVGAGI. CDR3 nucleotides: TGTGCCAGCAGTTACTCGCTAGCGGGGGGCCCCTCCCAGTACTTC. Its translation is CASSYSLAGGPSQYF.

The V gene is TRBV6-5, the J gene TRBJ1-5, with a weak D call TRBD1 (5 bases). Germline V gives CDR1 MNHEY, CDR2 SVGAGI. Trimming took off 6 bases at V and 0 bases at J, with 12 bases between the two ends. There are 15 residues in the CDR3. In DNA, the CDR3 is TGTGCCAGCAGCAGGGCGAGGGATAGCAATCAGCCCCAGCATTTT. Translation: CASSRARDSNQPQHF.

The chain carries TRBV18 and TRBJ1-2; D is uncertain. CDR1 and CDR2 from the germline V gene are KGHSH and LQKENI. This CDR3 region has 12 residues. V was cut by 1 base and J by 6 bases, with 6 bases left in between. The CDR3 sequence: CASSPQADGYTF. The DNA for the CDR3 is TGTGCCAGCTCACCACAGGCGGATGGCTACACCTTC.

The chain links TRBV7-9 to TRBJ1-6; perhaps TRBD1 as D (5 bases). V was trimmed by 6 bases and J by 5 bases, leaving 11 bases between them. The CDR3 totals 14 residues. Germline CDR1 and CDR2: SEHNR and FQNEAQ (reference sequence). This CDR3 is CASREQGDNSPLHF. Here the CDR3 DNA reads TGTGCCAGCAGGGAGCAGGGAGATAATTCACCCCTCCACTTT. Drawing the rest from reference TRBV7-9 and TRBJ1-6, the complete variable domain is DTGVSQNPRHKITKRGQNVTFRCDPISEHNRLYWYRQTLGQGPEFLTYFQNEAQLEKSRLLSDRFSAERPKGSFSTLEIQRTEQGDSAMYLCASREQGDNSPLHFGNGTRLTVT.

V and J are TRBV4-1 and TRBJ2-7, with a tentative D call TRBD2 (7 bases). CDR3 length: 15 amino acids. From germline, CDR1 is MGHRA and CDR2 YSYEKL. V gave up 0 bases and J gave up 3 bases, with 12 bases separating them. CDR3 loop: CASSQDDGGLYEQYF. For the CDR3, the DNA is TGCGCCAGCAGCCAAGATGACGGGGGGCTCTACGAGCAGTACTTC.

This clone has a single count. CDR3 bases: TGTGCCAGCTCACCAAAGGGACATGATCCCCAGCATTTT. Translated, it gives CASSPKGHDPQHF. V is TRBV18 and J is TRBJ1-5; the D gene is possibly TRBD1 (6 bases). There are 13 residues in the CDR3. Trimming removed 2 bases at V and 10 bases at J, with 12 bases between. Germline V lookup: CDR1 KGHSH, CDR2 LQKENI.

V usage is TRBV7-9 and J usage is TRBJ1-2; TRBD1 is a possible D gene (5 bases). The V gene's germline CDR1 is SEHNR and CDR2 FQNEAQ (reference sequence). This CDR3 spans 14 amino acids. V lost 5 bases and J 4 bases, leaving 14 bases between the germline ends. The chain's CDR3 is CASSPEGLRYGYTF. The CDR3 coding sequence is TGTGCCAGCAGCCCCGAGGGACTACGCTATGGCTACACCTTC.

V and J are TRBV7-2 and TRBJ2-3; no reliable D call. The CDR3 loop spans 14 amino acids. Germline CDR1 reads SGHTA; CDR2 reads FQGNSA. Trimming took 4 bases from V and 2 from J, leaving 10 bases between them. The CDR3 sequence is CASSSRLLTDTQYF. Written as DNA, the CDR3 is TGTGCCAGCAGCTCTCGACTCCTCACAGATACGCAGTATTTT.

This clone was observed a few times. This chain uses TRBV6-2 or TRBV6-3 with TRBJ1-2, with D unclear. Germline values: CDR1 MNHEY, CDR2 SVGEGT. Between the trimmed V and J ends, which lost 4 bases and 0 bases, there was a span of 12 bases. CDR3 length equals 15 residues. The DNA for the CDR3 is TGTGCCAGCAGTTCCACTAGCCAGGCTAACTATGGCTACACCTTC. As protein: CASSSTSQANYGYTF.